Listed here is a single T cell receptor (beta chain). Antigen: not known. Germline V gene lookup returns CDR1 SNHLY and CDR2 FYNNEI. Trimming removed 2 bases at V and 5 bases at J, with 4 bases between. The length of the CDR3 is 11 residues. These data belong to a study of T cell clonotyping in hematopoietic cell transplantation. Study-wide results and caveats: After transplant, recipient diversity fell while pathologically expanded clonotypes grew through day 180.

Assay: immunoSEQ multiplex PCR; the TCRdb copy retains only in-frame clones and omits some. In the table there are around 17,000 clones, nearly 95% of which are singletons. This clonotype was obtained from a man aged 40-50 years in good health. Some clones in this sample may be carry-over from other donors' samples. The rearrangement links TRBV2 to TRBJ2-7; no reliable D call. The specimen sequenced was peripheral blood mononuclear cells. The CDR3 bases are TGTGCCAGCAGTGAACCTAACGAGCAGTACTTC. Protein sequence: CASSEPNEQYF.